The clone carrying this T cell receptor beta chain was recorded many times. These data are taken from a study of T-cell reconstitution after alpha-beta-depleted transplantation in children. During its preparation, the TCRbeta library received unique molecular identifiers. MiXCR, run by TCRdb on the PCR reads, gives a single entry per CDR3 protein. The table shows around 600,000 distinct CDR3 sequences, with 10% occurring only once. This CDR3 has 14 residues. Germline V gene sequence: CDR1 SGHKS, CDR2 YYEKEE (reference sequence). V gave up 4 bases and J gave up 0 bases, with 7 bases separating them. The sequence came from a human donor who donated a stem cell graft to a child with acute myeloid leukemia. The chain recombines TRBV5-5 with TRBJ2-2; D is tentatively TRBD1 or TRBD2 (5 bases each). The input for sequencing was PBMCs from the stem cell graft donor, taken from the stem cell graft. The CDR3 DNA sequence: TGTGCCAGCAGCGGGACGGCGAACACCGGGGAGCTGTTTTTT. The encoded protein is CASSGTANTGELFF.